Listed here is a single T cell receptor (beta chain). The antigen remains undetermined. The PCR was carried out with 60 Vbeta primers and 13 Jbeta primers. Authors' processing steps: In a later analysis, of some 80 million unique beta chains, around 9.9 million appeared in at least two donors. TCRdb's copy holds only in-frame clones and misses some; the assay was immunoSEQ multiplex PCR. The V and J calls and clone size were taken over from that table, and D and trimming were inferred from the DNA. This sample yields under 200,000 clones, of which around 64% are seen a single time; under 3.5% belongs to the top ten. Trimming stripped 6 bases from V and 1 base from J, with 12 bases between. This CDR3 contains 14 residues. The V gene's germline CDR1 is MGHRA and CDR2 YSYEKL. This entry is derived from a study of cytomegalovirus exposure and HLA in healthy donors. The overall study: Of approximately 400 genotyped donors, about 80% clustered with self-reported Caucasian donors.

Donors sampled were nominally healthy, though unrecorded immune exposures were likely. Study findings and constraints: Analysis was performed later, and it showed HLA-associated TCR beta chains to be more clonally expanded than equally common others.

This clonotype originated in a woman younger than 45 in good health and CMV-seronegative. V gene TRBV4-1 combines with J gene TRBJ2-5, with D possibly TRBD1 on 6 matching bases. Input material: PBMCs. The CDR3 is CASRATGFQETQYF. The CDR3, as DNA: TGCGCCAGCAGGGCGACAGGCTTCCAAGAGACCCAGTACTTC.